These 13 T cell receptor beta chains share one sample of origin, sequenced in a study of cytomegalovirus exposure and HLA in healthy donors. Researchers ran the PCR with 60 Vbeta and 13 Jbeta primers. Produced via immunoSEQ multiplex PCR; TCRdb's table is partial and in-frame only. The data show approximately 160,000 clones, approximately 81% seen once. Sequencing used PBMCs. The source of these receptors is a man aged 18 to 29 in good health and CMV-seronegative.

The chain joins TRBV11-3 to TRBJ2-5, with D maybe TRBD1 (5 bases). CDR1 SGHNT and CDR2 YENEEA come from the germline V gene. This CDR3 spans 12 amino acids. Trimming took off 5 bases at V and 7 bases at J, with 11 bases between the two ends. CDR3 loop: CASSVDKGTQYF. The CDR3 DNA reads as TGTGCCAGCAGCGTGGACAAAGGGACCCAGTACTTC.

Turning to this clone: The same CDR3 is also encoded by other DNA sequences in this sample. This sequence joins TRBV7-2 and TRBJ2-4, with 8 positions matching TRBD1. From germline, CDR1 is SGHTA and CDR2 FQGNSA. Trimming took 6 bases from V and 10 from J; bases not matched to a gene: 11. The CDR3 is made up of 14 amino acids. CDR3 protein: CASRLQGEAGIQYF. In DNA form, the CDR3 reads TGTGCCAGCAGGCTACAGGGGGAGGCAGGAATTCAGTACTTC.

V is TRBV11-2 and J is TRBJ2-7, with D maybe TRBD2 (6 bases). V lost 1 base and J 6 bases, leaving 19 bases between the germline ends. Germline lookup yields CDR1 SGHAT and CDR2 FQNNGV. The CDR3 spans 16 residues. CDR3 residues: CASSLGPGGTVSEQYF. Written as DNA, the CDR3 is TGTGCCAGCAGCTTAGGGCCGGGCGGGACGGTAAGCGAGCAGTACTTC. Variable domain in full (rest from reference TRBV11-2 and TRBJ2-7): EAGVAQSPRYKIIEKRQSVAFWCNPISGHATLYWYQQILGQGPKLLIQFQNNGVVDDSQLPKDRFSAERLKGVDSTLKIQPAKLEDSAVYLCASSLGPGGTVSEQYFGPGTRLTVT.

The rearrangement links TRBV4-1 to TRBJ2-1; 12 bases align to TRBD2. Germline V gene sequence: CDR1 MGHRA, CDR2 YSYEKL. The CDR3 has 15 amino acids. The ends lost 3 bases at V and 6 bases at J; junction bases unmatched: 3. DNA for the CDR3: TGCGCCAGCAGCCAGGGACTAGCGGGTCGCAATGAGCAGTTCTTC. This encodes CASSQGLAGRNEQFF.

The chain joins TRBV27 to TRBJ2-3; the match to TRBD2 covers 12 bases. V lost 5 bases, J lost 5 bases, and 2 bases stayed unmatched. Germline V gives CDR1 MNHEY, CDR2 SMNVEV (reference sequence). This CDR3 has 14 residues. The CDR3 protein is CASSRGLAGDTQYF. In DNA form, the CDR3 reads TGTGCCAGCAGTCGGGGACTAGCGGGAGATACGCAGTATTTT.

The rearrangement uses TRBV7-9 and TRBJ1-4; weak D call: TRBD1 (5 bases). The CDR3 has 13 residues. V dropped 6 bases and J dropped 0 bases, with 5 bases sitting between them. CDR1 is SEHNR, CDR2 FQNEAQ, per germline (reference sequence). CDR3 bases: TGTGCCAGCAGGGGGCCAACTAATGAAAAACTGTTTTTT. Translated: CASRGPTNEKLFF.

The gene calls are TRBV19 and TRBJ1-2; possibly TRBD1 for D (5 bases). The ends were cut back, 5 bases at V and 9 bases at J, with 19 bases in the middle. The CDR3 sequence is 14 residues long. Germline CDR1 reads LNHDA; CDR2 reads SQIVND (reference sequence). CDR3 bases: TGTGCCAGTAGTCCCCTGGGACTTCAACCCCGCTACACCTTC. Its protein is CASSPLGLQPRYTF.

This sequence joins TRBV6-5 and TRBJ2-7; the D gene is possibly TRBD1 (6 bases). V lost 2 bases, J lost 6 bases, and 11 bases lay in between. This CDR3 comprises 13 residues. The V gene's germline CDR1 is MNHEY and CDR2 SVGAGI. The CDR3 protein is CASSYGTGSEQYF. The CDR3 nucleotides read TGTGCCAGCAGTTACGGAACAGGGTCCGAGCAGTACTTC.

V and J are TRBV10-3 and TRBJ2-7; TRBD2 matches at 8 bases. The J segment lost 0 bases and the V segment lost 0 bases, leaving 1 base of the junction unmatched. This CDR3 is 15 amino acids long. Germline V gene data show CDR1 as ENHRY and CDR2 as SYGVKD. CDR3 sequence: CAISESSGASYEQYF. DNA for the CDR3: TGTGCCATCAGTGAGTCTAGCGGGGCCTCCTACGAGCAGTACTTC.

This clone was found once. The chain combines TRBV30 with TRBJ2-7; the match to TRBD2 covers 8 bases. V shed 1 base and J 0 bases; nucleotides not matched to a gene: 5. The CDR3 sequence is 15 residues long. Germline V gene data show CDR1 as GTSNPN and CDR2 as SVGIG (reference sequence). The chain's CDR3 is CAWSGRGTSSYEQYF. As DNA, the CDR3 is TGTGCCTGGAGTGGCCGGGGGACTAGCTCCTACGAGCAGTACTTC.

The V and J genes are TRBV7-7 and TRBJ2-1; TRBD2 might be the D (7 bases). The V and J ends lost 5 bases and 6 bases respectively, with 20 bases between them. Germline assignment: CDR1 SSHAT and CDR2 FNYEAQ (reference sequence). The CDR3 covers 16 residues. The chain's CDR3 is CASSRGAGEGLNEQFF. CDR3 DNA: TGTGCCAGCAGCCGGGGGGCGGGGGAGGGCCTCAATGAGCAGTTCTTC.

Remarks on this clone: A junction boundary mismatches the germline segment, possibly from a read error. The rearrangement joins TRBV7-9 to TRBJ2-1; 14 nucleotides align to TRBD2. The CDR3 totals 16 residues. CDR1 is SEHNR and CDR2 is FQNEAQ in the germline V gene (reference sequence). The CDR3 region is CSSSPPGLAGAGEQFF. CDR3 bases: TGTTCCAGCAGCCCTCCGGGACTAGCGGGAGCAGGCGAGCAGTTCTTC. The full variable domain, its missing parts supplied by reference TRBV7-9 and TRBJ2-1, is DTGVSQNPRHKITKRGQNVTFRCDPISEHNRLYWYRQTLGQGPEFLTYFQNEAQLEKSRLLSDRFSAERPKGSFSTLEIQRTEQGDSAMYLCSSSPPGLAGAGEQFFGPGTRLTVL.

This sequence joins TRBV19 and TRBJ2-3, with 10 nucleotides matching TRBD2. Germline-derived CDR1 and CDR2 are LNHDA and SQIVND (reference sequence). The CDR3 runs 17 residues. The trim removed 3 bases at V and 0 bases at J, leaving 6 bases unmatched. This chain's CDR3 is CASSISGRRSSTDTQYF. In nucleotides, the CDR3 is TGTGCCAGTAGTATTAGCGGGAGGAGGTCTAGCACAGATACGCAGTATTTT.